This T cell receptor beta chain was sequenced for a study of patients and donors after allogeneic stem cell transplantation (dated by TCRdb to about 2020). The library was made by RT-PCR. Reads for this sample came from a NextSeq 550. The public reads were quality trimmed at Q25 with fastp and then assembled into clones with MiXCR by TCRdb, keeping productive beta chains. CDR3 protein duplicates are merged, each entry listing the most common genes and DNA. This sample holds roughly 200,000 distinct CDR3 sequences; roughly two fifths were observed only once. The ten most abundant clones make up roughly 12% of the sample. CDR1 and CDR2 are drawn from the germline V gene (reference sequence): DFQATT, SNEGSKA. There are 14 amino acids in the CDR3, from cysteine to phenylalanine inclusive. The entry retains the CDR3 DNA only, 42 bases that are in frame from base 1. At the junction V is shortened by 2 bases and J by 2 bases, with 12 bases in between.

In the case of this clonotype: The antigen it recognizes is unknown. Base qualities are not provided; no much larger clone lies one nucleotide away.

This TCR derives from a human donor who was either an allogeneic HSCT recipient or a stem cell or donor lymphocyte infusion donor (not recorded which). It is not recorded whose cells these are; they may come from a transplant donor. This chain is built from TRBV20-1 and TRBJ2-5, with no D gene named confidently. Sequencing was performed on blood, either unsorted or a sorted T cell fraction (not recorded which). The nucleotide sequence is TGCAGTGCTAGAAATCCCCAAACGCAAGAGACCCAGTACTTC. It codes for CSARNPQTQETQYF.